The clone carrying this TCR beta chain occurred many times. The antigen remains undetermined. Researchers amplified the TCR beta CDR3 regions from RNA transcripts. First-round RT-PCR with HTBI primers amplified the TCR CDR3 region. TCRdb itself ran the multiplex PCR reads through MiXCR, one entry per CDR3 protein. The table has around 250,000 distinct CDR3 sequences, more than 12% seen once. The study excluded patients with uncontrolled infection, other autoimmune disease, pregnancy or lactation. The source of the sample is a study of T cells in Graves' hyperthyroidism and ophthalmopathy. Points from the study as a whole: A model of 13 V-J features distinguished ophthalmopathy from stable hyperthyroidism. The model's output predicted ophthalmopathy at a median of about 6.5 months prior to onset.

V lost 3 bases, J lost 1 base, and 11 bases lay in between. From germline, CDR1 is SGHDT and CDR2 YYEEEE. The CDR3 has 14 amino acids. The sequenced sample consisted of blood. The chain couples TRBV5-6 to TRBJ2-7; the D is unclear. The receptor was isolated from a woman aged 35 to 49 with Graves' hyperthyroidism that later progressed to Graves' ophthalmopathy. This chain's CDR3 is CASSSAYGSYEQYF. The CDR3, as DNA: TGTGCCAGCAGCTCCGCTTACGGTTCCTACGAGCAGTACTTC.